The 2 T cell receptor beta chains listed next were all sequenced from one sample in a study of cytomegalovirus exposure and HLA in healthy donors. The study ran its PCR with 60 Vbeta and 13 Jbeta primers. TCRdb keeps only in-frame clones here, not all; method: immunoSEQ multiplex PCR. Of about 160,000 clones listed, 65% to 85% are singletons. The sample consisted of PBMCs. These receptors came from a boy younger than 10 in good health and CMV-seronegative.

The chain couples TRBV6-6 to TRBJ2-1, with D perhaps matching TRBD2 (5 bases). Trimming left V 2 bases short and J 0 bases short, with 8 bases between. Germline CDR1 MNHNY, CDR2 SVGAGI (reference sequence). The length of the CDR3 is 15 residues. The CDR3 DNA reads as TGTGCCAGCAGTTACGGGCTAGCCTCCTACAATGAGCAGTTCTTC. It yields the protein CASSYGLASYNEQFF.

The CDR3 sequence: CASSLADRGFLFGLGYTF. The CDR3 coding sequence is TGTGCCAGCAGCTTAGCCGACAGGGGATTTTTGTTCGGCTTGGGCTACACCTTC. The chain is built from TRBV7-9 and TRBJ1-2, with TRBD1 identical over 8 bases. Germline V lookup: CDR1 SEHNR, CDR2 FQNEAQ (reference sequence). V gave up 0 bases and J gave up 8 bases; unmatched junction bases: 17. CDR3 length equals 18 residues.